The T cell receptor beta chain under discussion was sequenced for a study of blood T cells in healthy people across ages. Next came a second PCR, run for about 7 to 12 cycles, which used a sample-barcoded 5' primer along with a J-beta primer mix. Paired-end reads containing CDR3 totaled no fewer than 2.5 million for each sample. Via MiXCR, TCRdb re-called the 5' RACE reads, giving one row per CDR3 protein. The sample lists roughly 1,300,000 distinct CDR3 sequences; roughly 64% were seen once. In regard to this clonotype: The antigen remains unidentified.

General study points: Among T cells, TCR beta diversity per million cells dropped roughly linearly as age rose.

CDR1 SEHNR and CDR2 FQNEAQ come from the germline V gene (reference sequence). This CDR3 has 16 residues. V shed 6 bases and J 6 bases; nucleotides not matched to a gene: 12. Material: blood. This clonotype was obtained from a man between 18 and 35 years old in good health. The V gene is TRBV7-9, the J gene TRBJ2-1, with 9 bases lining up with TRBD2. The CDR3 is CASRPYTGLAVNEQFF. For the CDR3, the DNA is TGTGCCAGCAGGCCCTATACGGGACTAGCAGTCAATGAGCAGTTCTTC.